These 15 T cell receptor beta chains originate from one sample sequenced in a study of spatial heterogeneity in lung cancer. Study results and caveats: Counts that tracked tumor mutation counts were those of expanded intratumoral alpha and beta TCRs.

TCRdb re-called the 5' RACE reads through MiXCR, storing one row per CDR3 protein. This sample has a few thousand distinct CDR3 sequences, with 8% to 9.5% found just once. The time point here: sample taken at primary tumor resection. Their target antigens are unknown. The sample consisted of lung tumor tissue, taken at surgery. All receptors derive from a male donor with early-stage non-small cell lung cancer.

This chain connects TRBV30 to TRBJ2-1; 11 bases align to TRBD2. V shed 2 bases, J shed 5 bases, and the junction held 5 bases outside the gene matches. The CDR3 contains 15 residues. Germline V lookup: CDR1 GTSNPN, CDR2 SVGIG (reference sequence). CDR3 sequence reads: CAWSPGTSGNNEQFF. In DNA, the CDR3 is TGTGCCTGGAGTCCCGGGACTAGCGGAAACAATGAGCAGTTCTTC.

This clonotype was detected only a few times. CDR3 region: CASSERTSGLNEQFF. CDR3 in DNA: TGTGCCAGCAGTGAAAGGACTAGCGGGCTTAATGAGCAGTTCTTC. The chain carries TRBV6-1 and TRBJ2-1; 11 nucleotides agree with TRBD2. CDR3 size: 15 residues. The V gene's germline CDR1 is MNHNS and CDR2 SASEGT. The junction had 4 bases not matched to a gene; V was cut back by 2 bases and J by 7 bases.

By frequency in the sample, this clonotype is medium-sized (0.01 to 0.1%). J is TRBJ2-5 and V is TRBV4-3; TRBD1 agrees at 7 bases. Germline V CDR1 and CDR2: LGHNA, YSLEER. There are 14 residues in the CDR3. The J segment lost 4 bases and the V segment lost 4 bases, leaving 6 bases of the junction unmatched. The CDR3, as DNA: TGCGCCAGCAGCCCCCAGGACAGGCCAGAGACCCAGTACTTC. It yields the protein CASSPQDRPETQYF.

This clonotype has ten or more counts. The chain links TRBV6-2 or TRBV6-3 to TRBJ1-3, with unresolved D. The CDR3 runs to 13 residues. Germline lookup yields CDR1 MNHEY and CDR2 SVGEGT. The germline V and J ends were trimmed by 6 bases and 0 bases, with 6 bases remaining between them. For the CDR3, the DNA is TGTGCCAGCAGAGGAAGCTCTGGAAACACCATATATTTT. Residues: CASRGSSGNTIYF.

This clonotype occurred many times. The chain couples TRBV4-1 to TRBJ2-5; perhaps TRBD2 as D (7 bases). CDR3 length: 17 residues. Germline V gives CDR1 MGHRA, CDR2 YSYEKL. V shed 1 base and J shed 0 bases, with 15 bases lying between them. The CDR3 coding sequence is TGCGCCAGCAGCCAAGTGGGGGCGGGGGCATACCAAGAGACCCAGTACTTC. Translated: CASSQVGAGAYQETQYF.

This clonotype is labeled as medium-sized. Here the CDR3 DNA reads TGCAGCGTTGAACGGGATTTAGGCCATGAGCAGTTCTTC. Protein: CSVERDLGHEQFF. The chain carries TRBV29-1 and TRBJ2-1; D perhaps matches TRBD2 (5 bases). Trimming removed 2 bases from V and 8 bases from J, with 13 bases in between. Germline V lookup: CDR1 SQVTM, CDR2 ANQGSEA. The CDR3 covers 13 residues.

The J gene is TRBJ2-1, the V gene TRBV29-1, with 7 bases identical to TRBD2. The CDR3 has 16 amino acids. Germline CDR1 reads SQVTM; CDR2 reads ANQGSEA. V lost 1 base, J lost 6 bases, and 12 bases stayed unmatched. CDR3 protein: CSVEGTRGLDPNEQFF. CDR3 coding DNA: TGCAGCGTTGAAGGGACTAGAGGGCTAGATCCCAATGAGCAGTTCTTC.

Within the sample, this clonotype is medium-sized. This rearrangement joins TRBV19 to TRBJ2-4; D remains unclear. Trimming removed 2 bases at V and 8 bases at J, with 16 bases between. CDR3 length: 15 amino acids. The germline V gene encodes CDR1 LNHDA and CDR2 SQIVND (reference sequence). The CDR3 nucleotides are TGTGCCAGTAGTATACAAGCTACCCGTGGGCACATTCAGTACTTC. Protein product: CASSIQATRGHIQYF.

This clonotype is deemed medium-sized. This chain connects TRBV29-1 to TRBJ1-1, with no clear D. Looked up from germline, CDR1 is SQVTM and CDR2 is ANQGSEA. The V end was cut by 3 bases, the J end by 10 bases, with 12 bases between. The CDR3 has 11 amino acids. The CDR3 loop reads CSVDTGYGAFF. The CDR3 coding sequence is TGCAGCGTTGATACGGGTTACGGAGCTTTCTTT.

This clonotype is deemed medium-sized. The rearrangement links TRBV11-2 to TRBJ2-1; a possible D gene is TRBD2 (6 bases). This CDR3 comprises 15 residues. Germline V gene lookup returns CDR1 SGHAT and CDR2 FQNNGV. Trimming left V 5 bases short and J 1 base short, with 12 bases between. This CDR3 reads CASSPEGRSYNEQFF. The CDR3 DNA is TGTGCCAGCAGCCCGGAGGGCCGATCCTACAATGAGCAGTTCTTC.

The chain uses TRBV24-1 and TRBJ2-3; 12 bases match TRBD2. Germline V gene lookup returns CDR1 KGHDR and CDR2 SFDVKD. The CDR3 is 16 amino acids. V was clipped by 0 bases and J by 4 bases; unmatched bases: 1. CDR3 nucleotide sequence: TGTGCCACCAGTGATTTGACTAGCGGGAGGCCAGATACGCAGTATTTT. This sequence encodes CATSDLTSGRPDTQYF.

In its sample, this clonotype is medium-sized. The chain carries TRBV6-1 and TRBJ2-6; D is unclear. This CDR3 comprises 15 residues. Trimming took off 7 bases at V and 3 bases at J, with 13 bases between the two ends. The germline CDR1 and CDR2 sequences are MNHNS and SASEGT. The chain's CDR3 is CASTKVVFGANVLTF. The CDR3 nucleotides read TGTGCCAGCACCAAGGTCGTCTTTGGGGCCAACGTCCTGACTTTC.

Within the sample, this clonotype is medium-sized. The rearrangement joins TRBV7-2 to TRBJ1-1, with 7 bases identical to TRBD1. CDR1 is SGHTA, CDR2 FQGNSA, per germline. After removal of 5 bases from V and 1 base from J, the junction contained 1 base not matched to a gene. There are 13 residues in the CDR3. DNA for the CDR3: TGTGCCAGCAGCCGACAGGGGAACACTGAAGCTTTCTTT. It yields the protein CASSRQGNTEAFF.

By share, this clonotype counts as medium-sized. The V and J genes are TRBV4-1 and TRBJ2-3, with unresolved D. Trimming took off 0 bases at V and 4 bases at J, with 11 bases between the two ends. The CDR3 runs 15 residues. Germline V gives CDR1 MGHRA, CDR2 YSYEKL. The CDR3 here is CASSQDGARADTQYF. CDR3 in DNA: TGCGCCAGCAGCCAAGATGGCGCACGGGCAGATACGCAGTATTTT.

The chain carries TRBV6-9 and TRBJ2-5; D possibly corresponds to TRBD2 (6 bases). V lost 7 bases, J lost 0 bases, and 9 bases lay in between. This CDR3 is 13 amino acids long. Germline CDR1 MNHGY, CDR2 SVAAGI. The CDR3 DNA sequence: TGTGCCAGCACGGGAGCGTACCAAGAGACCCAGTACTTC. Its protein product is CASTGAYQETQYF.